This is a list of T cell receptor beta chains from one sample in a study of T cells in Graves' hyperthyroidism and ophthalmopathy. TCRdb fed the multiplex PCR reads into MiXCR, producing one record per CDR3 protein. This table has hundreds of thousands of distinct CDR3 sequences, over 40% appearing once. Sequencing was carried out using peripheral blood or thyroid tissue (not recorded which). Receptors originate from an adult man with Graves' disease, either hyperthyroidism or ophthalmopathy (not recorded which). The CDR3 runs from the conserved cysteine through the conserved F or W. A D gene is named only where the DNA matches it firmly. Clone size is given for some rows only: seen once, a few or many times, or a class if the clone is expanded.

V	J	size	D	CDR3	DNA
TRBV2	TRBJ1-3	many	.	CASSEWTSSGNTIYF	TGTGCCAGCAGTGAATGGACATCCTCTGGAAACACCATATATTTT
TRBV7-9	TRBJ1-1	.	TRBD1	CASSPGGENTEAFF	TGTGCCAGCAGCCCAGGGGGCGAGAACACTGAAGCTTTCTTT
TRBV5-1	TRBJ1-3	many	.	CASSLTDAGNTIYF	TGCGCCAGCAGCTTGACAGATGCTGGAAACACCATATATTTT
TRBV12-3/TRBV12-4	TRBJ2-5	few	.	CASSYSQVQETQYF	TGTGCCAGCAGTTACTCCCAGGTCCAAGAGACCCAGTACTTC
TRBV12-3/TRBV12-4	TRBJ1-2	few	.	CASTPPGYYGYTF	TGTGCCAGCACCCCACCAGGGTACTATGGCTACACCTTC
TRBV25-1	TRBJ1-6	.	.	CASSPTGTTSPLHF	TGTGCCAGCAGCCCGACCGGGACTACCTCACCCCTCCACTTT
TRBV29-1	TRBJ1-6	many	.	CSVRSSYNSPLHF	TGCAGCGTTCGGAGCTCCTATAATTCACCCCTCCACTTT
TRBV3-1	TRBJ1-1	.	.	CASSQDLVSTEAFF	TGTGCCAGCAGCCAAGATTTGGTGAGCACTGAAGCTTTCTTT
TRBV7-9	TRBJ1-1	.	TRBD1	CASSVDRGHTEAFF	TGTGCCAGCAGCGTGGACAGGGGCCACACTGAAGCTTTCTTT
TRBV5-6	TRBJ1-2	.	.	CASRWLDYGYTF	TGTGCCAGCAGGTGGCTAGACTATGGCTACACCTTC
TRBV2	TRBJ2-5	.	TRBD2	CASRVGLAGLQETQYF	TGTGCCAGCAGGGTAGGACTAGCGGGGCTACAAGAGACCCAGTACTTC
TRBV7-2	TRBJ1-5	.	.	CASSQERSANQPQHF	TGTGCCAGCAGCCAAGAGCGGTCAGCAAATCAGCCCCAGCATTTT
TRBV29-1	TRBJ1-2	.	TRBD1	CADKTGNYGYTF	TGTGCCGACAAGACAGGGAACTATGGCTACACCTTC
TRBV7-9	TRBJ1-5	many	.	CASSLATGAGAAQHF	TGTGCCAGCAGCTTAGCAACAGGCGCGGGTGCGGCCCAGCATTTT
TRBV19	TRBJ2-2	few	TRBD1	CASVQGAIGELFF	TGTGCCAGTGTACAGGGGGCAATCGGGGAGCTGTTTTTT
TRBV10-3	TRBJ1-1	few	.	CAISEGVGATEAFF	TGTGCCATCAGTGAGGGGGTAGGGGCCACTGAAGCTTTCTTT
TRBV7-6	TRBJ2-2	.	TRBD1	CASSLGQGADTGELFF	TGTGCCAGCAGCTTGGGACAGGGGGCAGACACCGGGGAGCTGTTTTTT
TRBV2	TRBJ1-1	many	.	CASTPTVSEAFF	TGTGCCAGCACCCCCACCGTTTCTGAAGCTTTCTTT
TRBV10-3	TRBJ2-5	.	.	CAISESGPNEETQYF	TGTGCCATCAGTGAGTCTGGCCCGAATGAGGAGACCCAGTACTTC
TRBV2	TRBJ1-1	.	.	CANRNRAVNTEAFF	TGTGCCAACAGAAACCGGGCCGTGAACACTGAAGCTTTCTTT
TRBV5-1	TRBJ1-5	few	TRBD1	CASSLQGDSNQPQHF	TGCGCCAGCAGCTTACAGGGGGATAGCAATCAGCCCCAGCATTTT
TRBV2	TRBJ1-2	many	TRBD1	CASTRGQGEGGYTF	TGTGCCAGCACGCGGGGACAGGGGGAGGGTGGCTACACCTTC
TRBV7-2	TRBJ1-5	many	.	CASSSPGGGRNQPQHF	TGTGCCAGCAGCTCTCCCGGCGGGGGCAGAAACCAGCCCCAGCATTTT
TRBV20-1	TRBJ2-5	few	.	CSARDRGARETQYF	TGCAGTGCTAGAGATCGGGGGGCGCGGGAGACCCAGTACTTC
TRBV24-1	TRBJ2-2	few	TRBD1	CATSGGSERDRGIGELFF	TGTGCCACCAGTGGTGGGTCCGAACGGGACAGGGGAATTGGGGAGCTGTTTTTT
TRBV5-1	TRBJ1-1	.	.	CASSLAKTGRSNTEAFF	TGCGCCAGCAGCTTGGCAAAAACCGGGCGGTCGAACACTGAAGCTTTCTTT
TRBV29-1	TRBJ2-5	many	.	CSVEGRAWETQYF	TGCAGCGTTGAAGGCAGGGCTTGGGAGACCCAGTACTTC
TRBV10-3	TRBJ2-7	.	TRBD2	CAISEEGRGGHLSYEQYF	TGTGCCATCAGTGAGGAGGGTCGGGGGGGACACCTCTCCTACGAGCAGTACTTC
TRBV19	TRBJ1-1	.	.	CASTRASHVGTEAFF	TGTGCCAGTACTCGCGCCTCCCACGTTGGCACTGAAGCTTTCTTT
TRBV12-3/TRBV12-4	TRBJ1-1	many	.	CASRRTGTEAFF	TGTGCCAGCAGACGGACGGGCACTGAAGCTTTCTTT
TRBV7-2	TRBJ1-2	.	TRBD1	CASSRGQGPNYGYTF	TGTGCCAGCAGCCGAGGACAGGGGCCAAACTATGGCTACACCTTC
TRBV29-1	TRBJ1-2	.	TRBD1	CSGLGQGSYGYTF	TGCAGCGGACTGGGACAGGGTTCCTATGGCTACACCTTC
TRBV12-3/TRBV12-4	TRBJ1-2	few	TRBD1	CASSLRQGSNYGYTF	TGTGCCAGCAGCCTACGACAGGGATCTAACTATGGCTACACCTTC
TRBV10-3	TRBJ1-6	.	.	CASSLRQEANSPLHF	TGTGCCAGCAGCCTAAGACAGGAGGCCAATTCACCCCTCCACTTT
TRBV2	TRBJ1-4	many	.	CASRYRENEKLFF	TGTGCCAGCAGATACAGGGAGAATGAAAAACTGTTTTTT
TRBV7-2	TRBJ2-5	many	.	CASTPGHPMSTQYF	TGTGCCAGCACCCCGGGACATCCTATGTCGACCCAGTACTTC
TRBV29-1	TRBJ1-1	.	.	CSVWMDIEAFF	TGCAGCGTTTGGATGGACATAGAAGCTTTCTTT
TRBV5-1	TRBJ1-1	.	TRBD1	CASSTGQALSEAFF	TGCGCCAGCAGCACCGGACAGGCCCTCTCTGAAGCTTTCTTT
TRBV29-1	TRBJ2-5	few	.	CSTGGIRETQYF	TGCAGCACGGGTGGGATCAGGGAGACCCAGTACTTC
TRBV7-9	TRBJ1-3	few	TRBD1	CASSWGQTSGNTIYF	TGTGCCAGCAGCTGGGGACAGACCTCTGGAAACACCATATATTTT
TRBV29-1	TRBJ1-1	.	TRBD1	CSWGTGMNTEAFF	TGCAGCTGGGGGACAGGGATGAACACTGAAGCTTTCTTT
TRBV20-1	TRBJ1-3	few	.	CSASAAVGNTIYF	TGCAGTGCTAGTGCCGCAGTTGGAAACACCATATATTTT